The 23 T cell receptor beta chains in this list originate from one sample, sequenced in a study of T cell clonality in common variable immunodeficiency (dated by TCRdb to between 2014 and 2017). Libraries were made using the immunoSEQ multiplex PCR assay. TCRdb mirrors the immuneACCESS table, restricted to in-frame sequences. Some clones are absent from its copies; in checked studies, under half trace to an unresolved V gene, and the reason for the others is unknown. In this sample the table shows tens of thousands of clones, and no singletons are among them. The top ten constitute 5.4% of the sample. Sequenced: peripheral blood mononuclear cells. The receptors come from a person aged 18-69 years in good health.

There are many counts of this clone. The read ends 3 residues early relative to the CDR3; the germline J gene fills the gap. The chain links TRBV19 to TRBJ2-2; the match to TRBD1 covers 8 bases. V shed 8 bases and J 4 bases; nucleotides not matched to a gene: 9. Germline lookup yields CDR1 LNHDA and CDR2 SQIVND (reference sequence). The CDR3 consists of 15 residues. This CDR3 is CASARQGLSTGELFF. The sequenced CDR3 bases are TGTGCCAGTGCCCGACAGGGGCTTTCCACCGGGGAG.

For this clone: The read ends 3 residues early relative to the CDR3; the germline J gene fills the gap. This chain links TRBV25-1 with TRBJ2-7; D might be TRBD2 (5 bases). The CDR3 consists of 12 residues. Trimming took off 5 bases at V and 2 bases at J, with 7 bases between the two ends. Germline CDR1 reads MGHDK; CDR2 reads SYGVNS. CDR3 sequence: CASSRGTYEQYF. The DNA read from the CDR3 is TGTGCCAGCAGTCGGGGTACCTACGAG.

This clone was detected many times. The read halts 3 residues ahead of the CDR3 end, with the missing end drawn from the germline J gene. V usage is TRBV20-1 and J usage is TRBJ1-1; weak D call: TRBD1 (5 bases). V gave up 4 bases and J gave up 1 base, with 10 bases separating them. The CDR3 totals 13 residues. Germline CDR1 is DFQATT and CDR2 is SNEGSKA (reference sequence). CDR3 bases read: TGCAGTGCTACCAGACAGACGAACACTGAA. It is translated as CSATRQTNTE. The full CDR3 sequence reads CSATRQTNTEAFF.

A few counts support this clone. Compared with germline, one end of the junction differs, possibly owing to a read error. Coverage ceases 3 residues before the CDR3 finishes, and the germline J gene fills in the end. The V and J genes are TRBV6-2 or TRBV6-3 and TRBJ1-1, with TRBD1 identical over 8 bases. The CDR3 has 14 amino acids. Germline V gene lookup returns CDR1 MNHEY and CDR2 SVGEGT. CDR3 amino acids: CTSSYSGGISGAFF. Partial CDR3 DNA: TGTACCAGCAGTTACTCAGGGGGCATCAGTGGA.

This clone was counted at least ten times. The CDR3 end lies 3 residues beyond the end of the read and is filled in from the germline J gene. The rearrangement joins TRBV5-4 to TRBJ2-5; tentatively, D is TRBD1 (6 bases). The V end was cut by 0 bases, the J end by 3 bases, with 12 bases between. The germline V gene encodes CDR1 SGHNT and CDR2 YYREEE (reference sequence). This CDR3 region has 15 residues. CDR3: CASSLVGAGEETQYF. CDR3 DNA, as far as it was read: TGTGCCAGCAGCTTGGTTGGGGCAGGGGAAGAGACC. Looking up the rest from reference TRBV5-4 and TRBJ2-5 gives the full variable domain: ETGVTQSPTHLIKTRGQQVTLRCSSQSGHNTVSWYQQALGQGPQFIFQYYREEENGRGNFPPRFSGLQFPNYSSELNVNALELDDSALYLCASSLVGAGEETQYFGPGTRLLVL.

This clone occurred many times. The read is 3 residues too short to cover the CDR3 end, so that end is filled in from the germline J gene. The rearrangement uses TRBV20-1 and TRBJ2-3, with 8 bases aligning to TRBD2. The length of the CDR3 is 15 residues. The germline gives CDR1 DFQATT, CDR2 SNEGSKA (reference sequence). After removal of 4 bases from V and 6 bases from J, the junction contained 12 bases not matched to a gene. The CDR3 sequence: CSAKAGGPGGDTQYF. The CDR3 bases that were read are TGCAGTGCTAAGGCGGGAGGCCCAGGTGGGGATACG.

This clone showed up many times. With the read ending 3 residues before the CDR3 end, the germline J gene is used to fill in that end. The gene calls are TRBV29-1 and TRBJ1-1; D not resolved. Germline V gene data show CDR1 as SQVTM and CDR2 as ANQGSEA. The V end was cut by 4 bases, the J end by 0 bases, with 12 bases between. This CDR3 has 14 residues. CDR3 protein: CSVVSDTLNTEAFF. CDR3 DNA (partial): TGCAGCGTTGTGAGTGACACCTTGAACACTGAA. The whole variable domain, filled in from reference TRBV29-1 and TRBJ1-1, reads SAVISQKPSRDICQRGTSLTIQCQVDSQVTMMFWYRQQPGQSLTLIATANQGSEATYESGFVIDKFPISRPNLTFSTLTVSNMSPEDSSIYLCSVVSDTLNTEAFFGQGTRLTVV.

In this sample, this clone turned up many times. The CDR3 here is CSATASGRSYEQYF. Partial CDR3 DNA: TGCAGTGCTACCGCTAGCGGGCGATCCTACGAG. The rearrangement joins TRBV20-1 to TRBJ2-7; 8 bases are a match to TRBD2. The CDR3 end falls 3 residues outside the read, so it is completed with the germline J gene. Germline assignment: CDR1 DFQATT and CDR2 SNEGSKA (reference sequence). CDR3 length: 14 amino acids. V dropped 4 bases and J dropped 1; count of bases not matched to a gene: 6.

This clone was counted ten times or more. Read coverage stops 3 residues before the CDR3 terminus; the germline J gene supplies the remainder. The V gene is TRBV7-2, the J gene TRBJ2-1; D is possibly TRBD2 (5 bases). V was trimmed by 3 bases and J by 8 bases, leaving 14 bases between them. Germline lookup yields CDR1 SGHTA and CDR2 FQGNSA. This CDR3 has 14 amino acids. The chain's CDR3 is CASSFGGWGYEQFF. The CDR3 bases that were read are TGTGCCAGCAGCTTCGGCGGGTGGGGATATGAG.

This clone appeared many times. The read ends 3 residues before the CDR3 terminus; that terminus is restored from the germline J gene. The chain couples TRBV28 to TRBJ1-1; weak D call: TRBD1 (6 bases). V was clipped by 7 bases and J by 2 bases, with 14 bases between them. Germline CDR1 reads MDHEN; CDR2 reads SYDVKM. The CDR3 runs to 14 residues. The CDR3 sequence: CASITGHSNTEAFF. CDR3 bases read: TGTGCCAGCATTACGGGACACTCAAACACTGAA.

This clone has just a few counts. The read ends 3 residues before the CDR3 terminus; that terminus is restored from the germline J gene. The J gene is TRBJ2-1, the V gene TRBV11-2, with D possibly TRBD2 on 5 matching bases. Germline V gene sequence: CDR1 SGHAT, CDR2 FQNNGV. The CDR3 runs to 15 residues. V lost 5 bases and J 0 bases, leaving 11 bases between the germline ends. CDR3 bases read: TGTGCCAGCAGCCTCGGACTGAGCTCCTACAATGAG. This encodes CASSLGLSSYNE. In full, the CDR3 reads CASSLGLSSYNEQFF. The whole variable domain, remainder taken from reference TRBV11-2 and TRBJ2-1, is EAGVAQSPRYKIIEKRQSVAFWCNPISGHATLYWYQQILGQGPKLLIQFQNNGVVDDSQLPKDRFSAERLKGVDSTLKIQPAKLEDSAVYLCASSLGLSSYNEQFFGPGTRLTVL.

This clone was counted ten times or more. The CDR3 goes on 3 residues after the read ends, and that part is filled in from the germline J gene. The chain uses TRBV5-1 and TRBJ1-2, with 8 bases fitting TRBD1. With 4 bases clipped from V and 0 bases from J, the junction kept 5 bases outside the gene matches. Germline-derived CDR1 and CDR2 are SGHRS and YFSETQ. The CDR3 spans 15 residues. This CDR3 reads CASSLQGDSNYGYTF. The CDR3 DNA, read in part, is TGCGCCAGCAGCCTACAGGGGGACTCTAACTATGGC.

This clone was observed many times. The sequenced CDR3 bases are TGTGCCAGCAGCTATGTAGGGGGCGTCGGGACTGAA. Translating gives CASSYVGGVGTE. Given in full, the CDR3 is CASSYVGGVGTEAFF. The rearrangement joins TRBV7-6 to TRBJ1-1; TRBD1 matches 7 bases. Coverage ceases 3 residues before the CDR3 finishes, and the germline J gene fills in the end. CDR1 is SGHVS, CDR2 FNYEAQ, per germline. CDR3 size: 15 residues. Unmatched junction bases numbered 10, after V lost 4 bases and J lost 5 bases.

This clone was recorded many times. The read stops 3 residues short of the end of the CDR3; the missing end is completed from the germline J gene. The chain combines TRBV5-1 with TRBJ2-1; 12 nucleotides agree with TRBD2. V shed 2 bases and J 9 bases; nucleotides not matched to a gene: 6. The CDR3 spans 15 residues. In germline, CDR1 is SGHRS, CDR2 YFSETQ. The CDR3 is CASSLATSGRGEQFF. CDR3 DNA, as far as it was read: TGCGCCAGCAGCTTAGCGACTAGCGGGAGAGGTGAG. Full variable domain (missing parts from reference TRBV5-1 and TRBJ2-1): KAGVTQTPRYLIKTRGQQVTLSCSPISGHRSVSWYQQTPGQGLQFLFEYFSETQRNKGNFPGRFSGRQFSNSRSEMNVSTLELGDSALYLCASSLATSGRGEQFFGPGTRLTVL.

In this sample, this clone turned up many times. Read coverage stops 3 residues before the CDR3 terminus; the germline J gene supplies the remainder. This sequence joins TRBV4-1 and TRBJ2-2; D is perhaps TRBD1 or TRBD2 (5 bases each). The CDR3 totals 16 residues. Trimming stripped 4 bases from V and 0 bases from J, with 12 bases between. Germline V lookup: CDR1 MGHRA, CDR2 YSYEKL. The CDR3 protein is CASSPEGRSNTGELFF. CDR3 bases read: TGCGCCAGCAGCCCCGAGGGGAGATCGAACACCGGGGAG.

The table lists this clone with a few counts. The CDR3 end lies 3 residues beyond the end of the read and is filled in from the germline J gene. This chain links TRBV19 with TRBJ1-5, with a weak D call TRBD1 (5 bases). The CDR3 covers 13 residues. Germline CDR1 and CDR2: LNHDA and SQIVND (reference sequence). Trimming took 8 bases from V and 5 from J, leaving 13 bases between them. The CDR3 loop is CASADRNDQPQHF. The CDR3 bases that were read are TGTGCCAGTGCAGACAGAAATGATCAGCCC.

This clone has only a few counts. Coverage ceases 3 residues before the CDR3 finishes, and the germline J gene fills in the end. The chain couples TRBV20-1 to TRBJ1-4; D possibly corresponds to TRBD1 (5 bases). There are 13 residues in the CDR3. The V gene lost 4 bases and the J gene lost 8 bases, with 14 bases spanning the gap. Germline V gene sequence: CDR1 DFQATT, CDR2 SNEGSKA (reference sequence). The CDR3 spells CSATKGIREKLFF. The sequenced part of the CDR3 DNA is TGCAGTGCTACAAAGGGGATAAGGGAAAAA.

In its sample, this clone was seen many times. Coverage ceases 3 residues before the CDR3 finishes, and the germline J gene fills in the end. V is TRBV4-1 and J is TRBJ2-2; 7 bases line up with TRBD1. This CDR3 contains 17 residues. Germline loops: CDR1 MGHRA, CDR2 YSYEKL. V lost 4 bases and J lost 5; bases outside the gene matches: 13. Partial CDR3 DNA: TGCGCCAGCAGCCGAGACCCGAGGACAGGAAGAACCGGGGAG. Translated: CASSRDPRTGRTGE. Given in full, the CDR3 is CASSRDPRTGRTGELFF.

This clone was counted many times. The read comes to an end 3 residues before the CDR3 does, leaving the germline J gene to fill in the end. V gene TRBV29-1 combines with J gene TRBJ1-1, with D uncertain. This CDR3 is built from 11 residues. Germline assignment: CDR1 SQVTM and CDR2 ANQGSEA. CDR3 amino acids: CSVEEGGGAFF. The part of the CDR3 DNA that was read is TGCAGCGTTGAAGAAGGTGGAGGG.

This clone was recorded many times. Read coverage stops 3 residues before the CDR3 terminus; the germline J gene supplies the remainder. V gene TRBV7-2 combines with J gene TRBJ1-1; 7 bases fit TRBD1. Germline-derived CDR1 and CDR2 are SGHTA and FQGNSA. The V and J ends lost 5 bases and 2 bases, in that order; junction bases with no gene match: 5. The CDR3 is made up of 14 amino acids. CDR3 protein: CASSADRVNTEAFF. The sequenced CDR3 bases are TGTGCCAGCAGCGCTGACAGGGTCAACACTGAA.

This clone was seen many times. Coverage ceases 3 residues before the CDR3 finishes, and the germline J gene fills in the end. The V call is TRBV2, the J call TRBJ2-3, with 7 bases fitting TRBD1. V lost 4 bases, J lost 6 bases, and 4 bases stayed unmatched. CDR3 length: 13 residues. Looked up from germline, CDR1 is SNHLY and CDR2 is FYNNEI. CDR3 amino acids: CASSVYRGDTQYF. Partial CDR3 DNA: TGTGCCAGCAGTGTCTACAGGGGTGATACG.

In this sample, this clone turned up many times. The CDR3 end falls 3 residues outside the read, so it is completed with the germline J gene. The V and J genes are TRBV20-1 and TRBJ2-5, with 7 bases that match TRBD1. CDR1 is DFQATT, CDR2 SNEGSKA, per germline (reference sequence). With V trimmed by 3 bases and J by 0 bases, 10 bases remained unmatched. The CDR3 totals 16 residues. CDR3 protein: CSAREADRWYQETQYF. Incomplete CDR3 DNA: TGCAGTGCTAGGGAAGCGGACAGGTGGTACCAAGAGACC.

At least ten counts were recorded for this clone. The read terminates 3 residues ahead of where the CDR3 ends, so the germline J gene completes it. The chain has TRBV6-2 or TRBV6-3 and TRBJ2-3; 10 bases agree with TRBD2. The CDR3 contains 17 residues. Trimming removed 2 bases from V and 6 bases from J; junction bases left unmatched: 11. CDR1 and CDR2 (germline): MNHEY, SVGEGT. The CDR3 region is CASSYPPAGGPSDTQYF. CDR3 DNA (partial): TGTGCCAGCAGTTACCCCCCAGCGGGAGGGCCGTCGGATACG.